This T cell receptor beta chain originates from a study of cytomegalovirus exposure and HLA in healthy donors. Findings and limits, study-wide: Cytomegalovirus-associated TCR beta chains were listed, numbering 164. Reportedly, cytomegalovirus status was diagnosed with high sensitivity and specificity. It was confirmed in vitro that a few of the CMV-associated chains were specific for CMV antigens.

Assay: immunoSEQ multiplex PCR; the TCRdb copy retains only in-frame clones and omits some. Among approximately 210,000 clones listed, approximately 86% were seen once. The V end was cut by 4 bases, the J end by 3 bases, with 10 bases between. The CDR3 is 13 amino acids. Germline-derived CDR1 and CDR2 are MNHNY and SVGAGI (reference sequence). Points on this clone: Its target is unknown.

The clonotype originates from a woman younger than 35 in good health and CMV-seronegative. The rearrangement links TRBV6-6 to TRBJ2-7; D is perhaps TRBD1 (5 bases). The sequencing input was PBMCs. The CDR3 sequence: CASSLGHDYEQYF. CDR3 DNA: TGTGCCAGCAGTTTAGGACACGACTACGAGCAGTACTTC.